One and the same sample provided the 9 T cell receptor beta chains below, sequenced in a study of OX40 agonist ivuxolimab in advanced cancers. The method was immunoSEQ multiplex PCR; TCRdb's version includes in-frame clones alone and lacks a portion of them. Of tens of thousands of clones listed, just over 85% are singletons. The sample here was CD4+ or CD8+ T cells sorted from blood, taken in a trial of the OX40 agonist ivuxolimab. These receptors originate from an adult with an advanced solid tumor such as melanoma, head and neck, liver or kidney cancer.

The rearrangement links TRBV19 to TRBJ2-7; no clear D. The germline gives CDR1 LNHDA, CDR2 SQIVND (reference sequence). Deletions cut 4 bases from V and 7 bases from J, with 23 bases between. CDR3 length: 16 amino acids. The CDR3 nucleotides are TGTGCCAGTAGTACCTACCCCGAAGTATCTCACAAGGAGCAGTACTTC. This codes for CASSTYPEVSHKEQYF.

The CDR3 nucleotides are TGTGCCAGCAGTCTAACACAGGGGGTGGGTCTGTTTTTT. Translation gives CASSLTQGVGLFF. The chain couples TRBV28 to TRBJ1-4; 8 positions agree with TRBD1. Germline V lookup: CDR1 MDHEN, CDR2 SYDVKM. The CDR3 totals 13 residues. After removal of 5 bases from V and 14 bases from J, the junction contained 10 bases not matched to a gene.

The rearrangement joins TRBV7-2 to TRBJ2-5; 7 bases align to TRBD1. The end of the DNA aligns better with TRBJ2-7, so the J call may be wrong. The V gene's germline CDR1 is SGHTA and CDR2 FQGNSA. The CDR3 covers 15 residues. CDR3: CASSLSGTATYEQYF. In DNA form, the CDR3 reads TGTGCCAGCAGCTTATCGGGGACAGCGACCTACGAGCAGTACTTC.

V usage is TRBV14 and J usage is TRBJ2-7; D not resolved. V was pared by 1 base and J by 6 bases, with 10 bases between. The CDR3 extends over 13 amino acids. Germline lookup yields CDR1 SGHDN and CDR2 FVKESK. Here the CDR3 reads CASSQALGAEQYF. The CDR3 nucleotides are TGTGCCAGCAGCCAAGCGCTAGGTGCCGAGCAGTACTTC.

The rearrangement links TRBV10-2 to TRBJ1-4; no firm D call. This CDR3 is 15 amino acids long. The germline V gene has CDR1 WSHSY and CDR2 SAAADI. Deletions cut 6 bases from V and 5 bases from J, with 16 bases between. This CDR3 reads CASSPTRNRNEKLFF. For the CDR3, the DNA is TGCGCCAGCAGCCCCACACGGAATAGGAATGAAAAACTGTTTTTT.

V is TRBV19 and J is TRBJ1-5, with 7 bases matching TRBD1. Trimming cost V 3 bases and J 6 bases; bases outside gene matches: 11. CDR3 length: 16 residues. Germline values: CDR1 LNHDA, CDR2 SQIVND (reference sequence). CDR3 sequence reads: CASSIGGRGLSQPQHF. The CDR3 DNA reads as TGTGCCAGTAGTATCGGGGGGAGGGGGCTAAGTCAGCCCCAGCATTTT.

The rearrangement links TRBV7-2 to TRBJ2-7; D gene unclear. Germline values: CDR1 SGHTA, CDR2 FQGNSA. Trimming took 6 bases from V and 3 from J, leaving 15 bases between them. The length of the CDR3 is 14 residues. For the CDR3, the DNA is TGTGCCAGCAGGGATTCACCTAGGTACTACGAGCAGTACTTC. As protein: CASRDSPRYYEQYF.

The V and J genes are TRBV9 and TRBJ2-1; either TRBD1 or TRBD2 may fit D (5 bases each). CDR1 and CDR2 (germline): SGDLS, YYNGEE. The CDR3 is 15 amino acids. Trimming pared 0 bases from V and 5 bases from J, leaving 12 bases between. The CDR3 protein is CASSVVGTGDNEQFF. In nucleotides, the CDR3 is TGTGCCAGCAGCGTAGTAGGGACGGGTGACAATGAGCAGTTCTTC.

This clone came up once. The chain couples TRBV7-9 to TRBJ1-5; TRBD1 aligns across 7 bases. The V gene's germline CDR1 is SEHNR and CDR2 FQNEAQ (reference sequence). The CDR3 runs 16 residues. Trimming took 3 bases from V and 1 from J; bases not matched to a gene: 6. In nucleotides, the CDR3 is TGTGCCAGCAGCTTGACCAGGGGGAAGAGCAATCAGCCCCAGCATTTT. This sequence encodes CASSLTRGKSNQPQHF.